This TCR beta chain was found in a study of blood T cell repertoires in COVID-19. The wider study: COVID-19 samples from acute and convalescent phases originated in the United States, Italy and Spain. Sample material is recorded as cDNA or gDNA derived from T cells, B-cell-depleted T cells, or PBMCs.

In the authors' methods: For nucleated cells, counts were estimated from reference gene primer amplification. Data came from immunoSEQ multiplex PCR; TCRdb stores just in-frame clones and leaves some out. That table supplies the V and J calls and clone size; D and trimming were determined from the DNA. The profile covers around 270,000 clones, with about nine tenths appearing a single time and approximately 2.6% taken by the ten largest. Seattle patients were enrolled while actively infected and followed longitudinally. The junction had 12 bases not matched to a gene; V was cut back by 4 bases and J by 5 bases. Germline assignment: CDR1 MGHRA and CDR2 YSYEKL. The CDR3 has 17 amino acids.

Sequencing was done on a sample of peripheral blood. The source of this sequence is a person aged 18 to 29 with COVID-19, enrolled during active disease. The genes are TRBV4-1 and TRBJ2-2, with TRBD1 matching 8 bases. The DNA of the CDR3 is TGCGCCAGCAGCCTTCGCACCGGGACAGGTGTTACCGGGGAGCTGTTTTTT. This translates into CASSLRTGTGVTGELFF.